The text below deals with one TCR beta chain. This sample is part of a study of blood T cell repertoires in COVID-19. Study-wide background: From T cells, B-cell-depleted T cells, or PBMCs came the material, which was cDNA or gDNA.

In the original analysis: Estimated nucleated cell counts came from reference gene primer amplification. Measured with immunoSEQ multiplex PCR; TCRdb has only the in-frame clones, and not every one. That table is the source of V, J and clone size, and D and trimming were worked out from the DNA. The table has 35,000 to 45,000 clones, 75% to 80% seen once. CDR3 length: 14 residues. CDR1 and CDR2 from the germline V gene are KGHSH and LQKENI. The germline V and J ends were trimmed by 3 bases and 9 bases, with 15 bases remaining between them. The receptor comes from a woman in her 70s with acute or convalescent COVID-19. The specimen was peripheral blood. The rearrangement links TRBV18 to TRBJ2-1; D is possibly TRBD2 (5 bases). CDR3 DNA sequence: TGTGCCAGCTCACCCCCCCTAGCAGTCGTTGAGCAGTTCTTC. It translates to CASSPPLAVVEQFF.